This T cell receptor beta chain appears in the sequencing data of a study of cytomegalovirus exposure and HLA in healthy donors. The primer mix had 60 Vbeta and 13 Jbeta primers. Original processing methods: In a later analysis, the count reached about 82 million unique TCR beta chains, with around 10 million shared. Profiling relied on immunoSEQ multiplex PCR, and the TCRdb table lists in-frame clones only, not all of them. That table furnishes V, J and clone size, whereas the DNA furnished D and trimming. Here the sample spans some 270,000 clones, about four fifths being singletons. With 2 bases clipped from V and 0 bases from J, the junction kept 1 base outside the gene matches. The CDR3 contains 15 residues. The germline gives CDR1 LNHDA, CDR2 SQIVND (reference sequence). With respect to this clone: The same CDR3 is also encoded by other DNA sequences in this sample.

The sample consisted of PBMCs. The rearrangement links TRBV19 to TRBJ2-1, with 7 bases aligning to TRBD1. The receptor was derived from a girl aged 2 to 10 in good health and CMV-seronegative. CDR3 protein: CASSISGGSYNEQFF. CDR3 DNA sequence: TGTGCCAGTAGTATATCAGGGGGCTCCTACAATGAGCAGTTCTTC.